The 21 T cell receptor beta chains given below trace back to one sample, sequenced in a study of T cells in Graves' hyperthyroidism and ophthalmopathy. Amplified TCR beta CDR3 regions derived from RNA transcripts. A first-round RT-PCR of the TCR CDR3 used the HTBI primer set. TCRdb called the multiplex PCR reads again in MiXCR, with one record for every CDR3 protein. Of over 550,000 distinct CDR3 sequences listed, 16% were seen once; the top ten hold about 17%. The specimen sequenced was blood. The receptors here all came from a woman younger than 30 with Graves' hyperthyroidism.

The chain has TRBV11-1 and TRBJ1-2, with D unclear. V was trimmed by 5 bases and J by 7 bases, leaving 17 bases between them. The CDR3 has 14 amino acids. The germline CDR1 and CDR2 sequences are SGHAT and FQDESV (reference sequence). The CDR3 region has the DNA TGTGCCAGCAGCACCCTTGATGGAAGCGGTGGCTACACCTTC. This sequence encodes CASSTLDGSGGYTF. Supplemented by reference TRBV11-1 and TRBJ1-2, the full variable domain reads EAEVAQSPRYKITEKSQAVAFWCDPISGHATLYWYRQILGQGPELLVQFQDESVVDDSQLPKDRFSAERLKGVDSTLKIQPAELGDSAMYLCASSTLDGSGGYTFGSGTRLTVV.

A few counts support this clonotype. The chain is built from TRBV3-1 and TRBJ1-1; TRBD1 might be the D (6 bases). V was cut by 4 bases and J by 2 bases, with 17 bases left in between. Germline V CDR1 and CDR2: LGHDT, YNNKEL (reference sequence). The CDR3 loop spans 16 amino acids. The CDR3 spells CASSLSLTGTNTEAFF. CDR3 nucleotide sequence: TGTGCCAGCAGCCTATCCTTAACCGGGACAAACACTGAAGCTTTCTTT.

V and J are TRBV9 and TRBJ2-7; 10 bases line up with TRBD1. The V gene end was trimmed by 3 bases and the J gene end by 5 bases; junction bases not matched to a gene: 8. CDR1 and CDR2 (germline): SGDLS, YYNGEE. The CDR3 totals 15 residues. CDR3 sequence: CASSALGQGPDEQYF. The DNA of the CDR3 is TGTGCCAGCAGCGCCCTGGGACAGGGGCCGGACGAGCAGTACTTC.

The V and J genes are TRBV14 and TRBJ2-4, with TRBD1 matching over 7 bases. The CDR3 extends over 17 amino acids. Germline values: CDR1 SGHDN, CDR2 FVKESK. With V trimmed by 4 bases and J by 0 bases, 9 bases remained unmatched. CDR3 amino acids: CASSPLDRVIAKNIQYF. In DNA, the CDR3 is TGTGCCAGCAGCCCCCTCGACAGGGTAATAGCCAAAAACATTCAGTACTTC.

This clonotype has only a few counts. V gene TRBV10-3 combines with J gene TRBJ1-6, with 10 bases identical to TRBD1. Germline loops: CDR1 ENHRY, CDR2 SYGVKD. V lost 6 bases to trimming and J lost 11 bases; unmatched junction nucleotides: 7. The CDR3 is 14 residues long. The CDR3 protein is CAISAGTGEPPLHF. DNA of the CDR3: TGTGCCATCAGCGCCGGGACAGGGGAGCCACCCCTCCACTTT.

This clonotype was picked up many times. V gene TRBV20-1 combines with J gene TRBJ2-7, with 9 bases fitting TRBD2. V shed 3 bases and J 6 bases; nucleotides not matched to a gene: 18. This CDR3 has 17 amino acids. Germline-derived CDR1 and CDR2 are DFQATT and SNEGSKA (reference sequence). Here the CDR3 reads CSASRVAGVGLVSEQYF. The CDR3 nucleotides are TGCAGTGCTAGTCGAGTAGCGGGAGTTGGTTTGGTGAGCGAGCAGTACTTC.

This clonotype was detected ten times or more. This chain links TRBV5-1 with TRBJ1-4, with D unclear. Germline assignment: CDR1 SGHRS and CDR2 YFSETQ. This CDR3 region has 15 residues. Deletions cut 4 bases from V and 0 bases from J, with 10 bases between. CDR3 nucleotides: TGCGCCAGCAGCGTAAGTGGCGCAACTAATGAAAAACTGTTTTTT. Its protein is CASSVSGATNEKLFF.

This clonotype showed up many times. This rearrangement joins TRBV20-1 to TRBJ1-2; 7 bases map to TRBD1. Germline V gene data show CDR1 as DFQATT and CDR2 as SNEGSKA (reference sequence). V shed 0 bases and J 4 bases; nucleotides not matched to a gene: 2. The CDR3 consists of 13 residues. CDR3 loop: CSARDRGVYGYTF. CDR3 coding DNA: TGCAGTGCTAGAGACAGGGGGGTCTATGGCTACACCTTC.

In this sample, this clonotype turned up many times. This chain uses TRBV11-3 with TRBJ2-7; TRBD1 aligns across 9 bases. Germline CDR1 is SGHNT and CDR2 is YENEEA. The V gene end was trimmed by 5 bases and the J gene end by 5 bases; junction bases not matched to a gene: 10. This CDR3 comprises 15 residues. DNA of the CDR3: TGTGCCAGCAGCCTAAGGGGACAGGGTCGGGACGAGCAGTACTTC. Residues: CASSLRGQGRDEQYF.

This clonotype was counted once. Mismatch with germline at one junction end may stem from a read error. This chain uses TRBV15 with TRBJ2-3; 8 bases map to TRBD2. The germline V gene encodes CDR1 LNHNV and CDR2 YYDKDF (reference sequence). This CDR3 region has 17 residues. The CDR3: CATSQSLTSVRTDTRYF. The CDR3 DNA reads TGTGCCACCAGCCAAAGTCTGACTAGCGTGCGCACAGATACGCGGTATTTT.

This clonotype came up many times. This chain uses TRBV27 with TRBJ2-7, with D unresolved. V was trimmed by 1 base and J by 0 bases, leaving 10 bases between them. Germline lookup yields CDR1 MNHEY and CDR2 SMNVEV (reference sequence). The CDR3 extends over 15 amino acids. The CDR3 loop reads CASSLYDGSSYEQYF. The CDR3 DNA sequence: TGTGCCAGCAGTTTATACGACGGTAGCTCCTACGAGCAGTACTTC.

A few counts support this clonotype. The genes are TRBV9 and TRBJ2-5; 14 bases are a match to TRBD2. Germline CDR1 and CDR2: SGDLS and YYNGEE. CDR3 length: 22 residues. With V trimmed by 4 bases and J by 5 bases, 25 bases remained unmatched. The CDR3 spells CASSTTGTSGSDTRLRSETQYF. The CDR3 region has the DNA TGTGCCAGCAGCACTACCGGGACTAGCGGGAGCGACACTAGGTTGAGGTCCGAGACCCAGTACTTC.

V gene TRBV6-1 combines with J gene TRBJ1-6, with TRBD1 matching over 8 bases. The CDR3 is 14 amino acids. With V trimmed by 7 bases and J by 8 bases, 7 bases remained unmatched. The germline gives CDR1 MNHNS, CDR2 SASEGT. CDR3 DNA: TGTGCCAGCACCAGGACAGGGAGGGATTCACCCCTCCACTTT. It encodes CASTRTGRDSPLHF.

In its sample, this clonotype was seen a few times. In DNA form, the CDR3 reads TGTGCCAGCCGACAGTTCAATCAGCCCCAGCATTTT. Translating it yields CASRQFNQPQHF. This chain joins TRBV6-2 or TRBV6-3 and TRBJ1-5; D perhaps matches TRBD1 (5 bases). V was shortened by 8 bases and J by 3 bases, with 8 bases between the two germline ends. CDR1 is MNHEY, CDR2 SVGEGT, per germline. The CDR3 totals 12 residues.

This clonotype was seen a few times. V gene TRBV15 combines with J gene TRBJ2-5, with D perhaps TRBD1 (5 bases). The CDR3 runs to 15 residues. Germline CDR1 and CDR2: LNHNV and YYDKDF (reference sequence). With 0 bases removed from V and 5 bases from J, the gap between germline ends came to 13 bases. This CDR3 reads CATSREQGVGETQYF. CDR3 DNA: TGTGCCACCAGCAGAGAGCAGGGCGTCGGGGAGACCCAGTACTTC. Full variable domain (rest looked up from reference TRBV15 and TRBJ2-5): DAMVIQNPRYQVTQFGKPVTLSCSQTLNHNVMYWYQQKSSQAPKLLFHYYDKDFNNEADTPDNFQSRRPNTSFCFLDIRSPGLGDTAMYLCATSREQGVGETQYFGPGTRLLVL.

This clonotype showed up many times. This sequence joins TRBV24-1 and TRBJ1-2; 7 nucleotides line up with TRBD1. J was trimmed by 4 bases and V by 3 bases; bases with no gene match: 10. The CDR3 length is 16 residues. CDR1 and CDR2 (germline): KGHDR, SFDVKD. CDR3 amino acids: CATSDDYPTGSYGYTF. The CDR3 DNA reads as TGTGCCACCAGTGATGACTACCCGACAGGGAGCTATGGCTACACCTTC.

There are many counts of this clonotype. This sequence joins TRBV7-2 and TRBJ2-7, with 11 positions matching TRBD2. Germline assignment: CDR1 SGHTA and CDR2 FQGNSA. V lost 3 bases to trimming and J lost 3 bases; unmatched junction nucleotides: 4. The CDR3 has 15 residues. In nucleotides, the CDR3 is TGTGCCAGCAGCTTGACTAGCGGGACTCTCTACGAGCAGTACTTC. Protein: CASSLTSGTLYEQYF.

In the case of this clonotype: A much larger clone sits a single nucleotide away, making a read error possible. The rearrangement joins TRBV2 to TRBJ1-2; 7 nucleotides align to TRBD1. This CDR3 spans 10 amino acids. Germline V gene sequence: CDR1 SNHLY, CDR2 FYNNEI. CDR3 bases: TGTGCCAGCGGGACAGCTGGCCACACCTTC. This codes for CASGTAGHTF.

This clonotype was counted only a few times. The chain employs TRBV20-1 and TRBJ2-3; D is ambiguous. This CDR3 contains 13 residues. CDR1 and CDR2 from the germline V gene are DFQATT and SNEGSKA (reference sequence). Between the trimmed V and J ends, which lost 0 bases and 2 bases, there was a span of 6 bases. CDR3 region: CSARDRLTDTQYF. The CDR3 DNA reads TGCAGTGCTAGAGATCGGCTCACAGATACGCAGTATTTT.

This clonotype was recorded at least ten times. The chain uses TRBV6-1 and TRBJ1-1; 9 bases agree with TRBD1. The junction had 7 bases not matched to a gene; V was cut back by 6 bases and J by 8 bases. The length of the CDR3 is 13 residues. The germline CDR1 and CDR2 sequences are MNHNS and SASEGT. The CDR3 region has the DNA TGTGCCAGCAGCCCCAGCGGGACAGGGGAAGCTTTCTTT. This codes for CASSPSGTGEAFF.

This clonotype was recorded a few times. The V call is TRBV29-1, the J call TRBJ1-1; 8 bases are shared with TRBD1. The CDR3 sequence is 12 residues long. Germline-derived CDR1 and CDR2 are SQVTM and ANQGSEA. V gave up 6 bases and J gave up 5 bases; unmatched junction bases: 5. CDR3 nucleotides: TGCAGCGTCGTTACAGGGGGAACTGAAGCTTTCTTT. Its translation: CSVVTGGTEAFF.